This TCR beta chain was retrieved from a study of CD8 T cells in ankylosing spondylitis (dated by TCRdb to 2015 to 2018). With respect to the entire study: The study profiled T cell receptor beta repertoires in healthy donors and ankylosing spondylitis patients to find disease-linked TCR variants. The whole study cohort included 108 healthy donors and roughly 24 ankylosing spondylitis patients. Peripheral blood was sampled, and synovial fluid was also collected from ankylosing spondylitis patients. Points the paper makes about the study in general: The disease-linked clones were reported as significantly enriched in matched synovial fluid samples from ankylosing spondylitis patients. In peripheral blood, the disease-linked clones were found at relatively low frequencies and had a CD8+ phenotype. Blood from ankylosing spondylitis patients appeared to be characterized by a TCR beta motif composed of about eight highly homologous amino acid variants. Some TCR beta motif variants had previously been reported in synovial fluid and blood of reactive arthritis patients, which suggested common disease-initiation mechanisms.

This clonotype was seen many times. Its antigen is unknown. No base quality information exists; no much larger clone differs at one position. The trim is 10 bases for V and 3 bases for J, with a gap of 4 bases between the germline ends. The CDR3 runs 10 residues from the cysteine to the phenylalanine. Left in the record is the CDR3 DNA by itself, 30 bases read in frame from the first base. Per the germline V gene, MNHEY is the CDR1 and SVGEGT is the CDR2. Sequenced using an Illumina HiSeq 2500. Quantitative 5'-RACE with molecular barcodes was the method used to prepare the TCR beta libraries. On the study's bioinformatics: A new computational method, built on a probabilistic model of VDJ rearrangement, was used to identify disease-linked TCR variants. TCRdb reanalyzed the raw reads on its own, using fastp at Q25 for trimming and MiXCR for clone calling, and kept in-frame beta chains. Each CDR3 protein gets just one entry, which takes the most common genes and DNA from the rows behind it. What appears here as the V and J calls and clone size reflects TCRdb's work, not the paper's. In all, the sample holds 400,000 or so distinct CDR3 sequences, and 25% to 30% of those were seen once. Together, the top ten hold roughly 1% of the sample.

This TCR derives from a male donor with ankylosing spondylitis. The sample consisted of blood, either unsorted or a sorted T cell fraction (not recorded which). The V gene is TRBV6-2 or TRBV6-3 and the J gene is TRBJ2-1; the D gene identity is not certain. The base sequence is TGTGCCACCCGCTACAATGAGCAGTTCTTC. This sequence encodes CATRYNEQFF.